The clone carrying this T cell receptor (beta chain) was recorded at least ten times. The CDR3 has 15 amino acids. V was pared by 5 bases and J by 8 bases, with 19 bases between. This sample is part of a study of T-cell reconstitution after alpha-beta-depleted transplantation in children. Researchers prepared the TCRbeta library using unique molecular identifiers, the study reports. One entry per CDR3 protein, called by TCRdb with MiXCR from the PCR reads. The sample includes tens of thousands of distinct CDR3 sequences, roughly 5.2% of them seen just once. The rearrangement links TRBV12-3 or TRBV12-4 to TRBJ1-5; D gene unclear. The sequence came from a boy under two years old who had a stem cell transplant for acute myeloid leukemia, so the T cells may come from the graft donor. Sequenced material: PBMCs, mostly from graft donor cells, taken 180 days after TCRalphabeta/CD19-depleted stem cell transplant. CDR3 amino acids: CASSPESSSIEPQHF. The CDR3 region has the DNA TGTGCCAGCAGTCCCGAATCCAGCAGCATTGAGCCCCAGCATTTT.